These T cell receptor beta chains were read from a single sample in a study of beta chain features in type 1 diabetes. Profiled with immunoSEQ multiplex PCR; TCRdb holds only in-frame clones, not every one. The sample includes some 330,000 clones, approximately 10% of them seen just once. Specimen: naive CD4+ T cells from blood. The source is a woman in her 30s in good health. The conserved cysteine and the conserved F or W are not part of the CDR3 here. Each record gives: J gene, CDR3 length, V gene, CDR3 protein.

>TRBJ2-6|14|TRBV2
ASSYHGTPGANVLT
>TRBJ2-1|13|TRBV4-3
ASSQGSGGPYEQF
>TRBJ2-1|14|TRBV28
AGGGREGSSYNEQF
>TRBJ2-7|12|TRBV2
ASRPGLAVYEQY
>TRBJ2-7|12|TRBV18
ASSKAGPNYEQY
>TRBJ2-2|14|TRBV25-1
ASSEYNRGSTGELF
>TRBJ2-5|16|TRBV4-3
ASSQEFIRPRREETQY
>TRBJ2-4|13|TRBV6-5
ASSADRSAKNIQY
>TRBJ2-7|11|TRBV5-4
ASSRYGSYEQY
>TRBJ1-5|11|TRBV28
ASRPTGLPPQH
>TRBJ1-2|12|TRBV7-2
ASSESSFVYGYT
>TRBJ2-7|12|TRBV25-1
ASTKGTPTYEQY
>TRBJ1-1|6|TRBV20-1
RGGEAF
>TRBJ2-7|12|TRBV7-9
ASSLGNYPYEQY
>TRBJ2-3|11|TRBV19
ASSQTDTDTQY
>TRBJ2-7|12|TRBV6-5
ASREDRVLHEQY
>TRBJ2-1|15|TRBV25-1
ASSVPDRAASYNEQF
>TRBJ1-2|12|TRBV27
ASSLSGGYAGYT
>TRBJ2-3|12|TRBV30
AWTQGRGSDTQY
>TRBJ2-1|14|TRBV28
ASSLSGKGKYNEQF
>TRBJ2-1|14|TRBV7-3
ASSYLAGATYNEQF
>TRBJ2-7|12|TRBV4-3
ASSQTGSSYEQY
>TRBJ2-1|13|TRBV28
ASSPSGGLLNEQF
>TRBJ2-5|11|TRBV19
ASSQAGAETQY
>TRBJ2-3|11|TRBV2
ASIAGETDTQY
>TRBJ2-7|12|TRBV28
ASSGPRDTYEQY
>TRBJ2-7|14|TRBV7-2
ASSLRPGQGIYEQY
>TRBJ2-1|10|TRBV18
ASSPQGDEQF
>TRBJ2-1|13|TRBV9
ASSVAVEASSEQF
>TRBJ1-5|13|TRBV28
ASSKGTGGNQPQH
>TRBJ2-3|12|TRBV28
ASSYTSLTDTQY
>TRBJ2-7|12|TRBV10-3
AISEFASGYEQY
>TRBJ2-7|11|TRBV7-3
ASSLDRGGEQY
>TRBJ1-1|12|TRBV6-5
ASSTGGRSSEAF
>TRBJ2-5|10|TRBV5-4
ASSQDRFRQY
>TRBJ2-3|14|TRBV7-2
ASSLGLAGDADTQY
>TRBJ1-4|14|TRBV7-8
ASSLREDRNNEKLF
>TRBJ2-4|12|TRBV10-3
AISDHPHKNIQY
>TRBJ1-1|12|TRBV7-9
ASSLWTGNTEAF
>TRBJ2-2|11|TRBV18
ASSQDISGELF
>TRBJ2-6|14|TRBV13
ASSFPMSSGANVLT
>TRBJ1-2|17|TRBV4-3
ASSQDLGGTGPLNYGYT
>TRBJ1-5|12|TRBV18
ASSPGQGTQPQH
>TRBJ2-3|13|TRBV7-2
ASSFGGQGSDTQY
>TRBJ1-3|15|TRBV23-1
ASTTPFLSTAGNTIY
>TRBJ1-5|13|TRBV4-3
ASSQEGTPHQPQH
>TRBJ2-3|14|TRBV7-2
ASSRQGLISTDTQY
>TRBJ2-1|14|TRBV5-1
ASITSPRTAYNEQF
>TRBJ2-7|15|TRBV5-5
ASSFRTGILNLYEQY
>TRBJ2-7|11|TRBV10-3
AIRSMGSYEQY
>TRBJ2-3|12|TRBV6-5
ASSYVSSTDTQY
>TRBJ2-3|13|TRBV7-2
ASSTELAGWDTQY